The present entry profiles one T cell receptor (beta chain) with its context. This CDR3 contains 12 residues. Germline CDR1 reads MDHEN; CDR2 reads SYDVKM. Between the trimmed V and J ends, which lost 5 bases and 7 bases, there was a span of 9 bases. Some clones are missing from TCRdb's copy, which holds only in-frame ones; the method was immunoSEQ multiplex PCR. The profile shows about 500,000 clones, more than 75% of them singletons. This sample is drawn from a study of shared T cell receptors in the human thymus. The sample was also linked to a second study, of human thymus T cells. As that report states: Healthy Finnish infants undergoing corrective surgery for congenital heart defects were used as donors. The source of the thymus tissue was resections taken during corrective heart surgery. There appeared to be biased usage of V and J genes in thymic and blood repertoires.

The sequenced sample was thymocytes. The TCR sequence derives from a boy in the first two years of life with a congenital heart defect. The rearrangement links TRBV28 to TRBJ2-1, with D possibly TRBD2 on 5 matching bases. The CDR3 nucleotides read TGTGCCAGCAGTACGAGAGGGAATGAGCAGTTCTTC. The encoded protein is CASSTRGNEQFF.